This T cell receptor beta chain was found in a study of Ad26.COV2.S vaccination and SARS-CoV-2 variants. Treatment here: some 20 received Ad26.COV2.S at low or high dose, single or two shots; about 5 received placebo; per-sample allocation not given. Collection of the samples took place on day 63 after the first injection of vaccine or placebo. Spike of the Wuhan-strain SARS-CoV-2 was expressed by an Ad26 vector, which formed the vaccine. Only in-frame clones appear in the TCRdb table, and some are missing; sequencing was by immunoSEQ multiplex PCR. The table shows some 320,000 clones, with about 86% occurring only once. Germline CDR1 and CDR2: SGHKS and YYEKEE (reference sequence). V dropped 4 bases and J dropped 6 bases, with 16 bases sitting between them. The length of the CDR3 is 14 residues. On this clone itself: The antigen is not known.

The study's findings and limits: Total T cell responses, in the TCR breadth and depth analyses, may have been underestimated. Those who received vaccine or placebo ended up with similar non-spike TCR breadth.

Specimen: peripheral blood, collected in a trial of Ad26.COV2.S vaccine versus placebo. J is TRBJ1-2 and V is TRBV5-5, with no clear D. The source is a person between 18 and 60 years old who received the Ad26.COV2.S COVID-19 vaccine or a placebo. Here the CDR3 reads CASSPTLLGHGYTF. The CDR3 region has the DNA TGTGCCAGCAGCCCGACGCTCTTAGGGCATGGCTACACCTTC.